This TCR beta chain was recovered during a study of graft-versus-host responses after intestinal transplantation. The wider study: All recipients were given anti-thymocyte globulin induction, and tacrolimus and steroids were then administered for around three years.

Some clones are missing from TCRdb's copy, which holds only in-frame ones; the method was immunoSEQ multiplex PCR. The data show tens of thousands of clones, about 93% seen once. Germline V gene sequence: CDR1 SQVTM, CDR2 ANQGSEA. Trimming cost V 4 bases and J 0 bases; bases outside gene matches: 2. This CDR3 is built from 15 residues. This TCR was recovered from a human patient who received an intestinal transplant, so some T cells may come from the graft donor. Material: PBMCs, obtained around 120 days after intestinal transplantation. V and J are TRBV29-1 and TRBJ2-2; 10 bases line up with TRBD2. The CDR3 DNA reads as TGCAGCGTTGGTAGCGGGGGGACGAACACCGGGGAGCTGTTTTTT. Translation gives CSVGSGGTNTGELFF.